Listed here are 25 T cell receptor beta chains from one sample, sequenced in a study of OX40 agonist ivuxolimab in advanced cancers. Profiled with immunoSEQ multiplex PCR; TCRdb holds only in-frame clones, not every one. The data show about 83,000 clones, 65% to 90% seen once. Sequences were derived from CD4+ or CD8+ T cells sorted from blood, sampled in a trial of the OX40 agonist ivuxolimab. The source of these receptors is an adult with an advanced solid tumor such as melanoma, head and neck, liver or kidney cancer.

The chain carries TRBV4-2 and TRBJ2-5, with 8 bases fitting TRBD2. Germline CDR1 is LGHNA and CDR2 is YNFKEQ. The CDR3 has 15 residues. The junction had 7 bases not matched to a gene; V was cut back by 5 bases and J by 2 bases. In nucleotides, the CDR3 is TGTGCCAGCAGCAGTGGGGCGGGGGGACAAGAGACCCAGTACTTC. Protein sequence: CASSSGAGGQETQYF.

The CDR3 reads CASSMSVAVNTEAFF. CDR3 bases: TGTGCCAGTAGTATGTCCGTAGCAGTGAACACTGAAGCTTTCTTT. The J gene is TRBJ1-1, the V gene TRBV19; D is unclear. Trimming shortened V by 3 bases and J by 0 bases, and 11 bases separated the two germline ends. This CDR3 spans 15 amino acids. Germline CDR1 and CDR2: LNHDA and SQIVND (reference sequence).

This chain joins TRBV7-6 and TRBJ2-1, with D tentatively TRBD1 or TRBD2 (5 bases each). V was trimmed by 8 bases and J by 8 bases, leaving 16 bases between them. Germline V gives CDR1 SGHVS, CDR2 FNYEAQ. The CDR3 extends over 13 amino acids. Here the CDR3 DNA reads TGTGCCAGCGATCGACAGCCCGGGGATGAGCAGTTCTTC. It yields the protein CASDRQPGDEQFF.

The J gene is TRBJ2-7, the V gene TRBV6-6; 8 bases fit TRBD2. The CDR3 runs 12 residues. Germline loops: CDR1 MNHNY, CDR2 SVGAGI (reference sequence). Trimming at V came to 7 bases and at J to 6 bases, leaving 5 bases not matched to a gene. The CDR3 spells CASTAAGGEQYF. CDR3 DNA: TGTGCCAGCACCGCGGCGGGGGGCGAGCAGTACTTC.

This clone was seen a handful of times. The chain combines TRBV5-1 with TRBJ1-1; no firm D call. Looked up from germline, CDR1 is SGHRS and CDR2 is YFSETQ. V was clipped by 7 bases and J by 4 bases, with 20 bases between them. The CDR3 loop spans 15 amino acids. The CDR3 protein is CASSQDLGAFTEAFF. The DNA of the CDR3 is TGCGCCAGCTCCCAGGACCTTGGCGCTTTCACTGAAGCTTTCTTT.

The V gene is TRBV18, the J gene TRBJ1-1; D gene unclear. Between the trimmed V and J ends, which lost 0 bases and 3 bases, there was a span of 5 bases. This CDR3 has 13 amino acids. The germline CDR1 and CDR2 sequences are KGHSH and LQKENI. The DNA for the CDR3 is TGTGCCAGCTCACCACCGGTCGACACTGAAGCTTTCTTT. Residues: CASSPPVDTEAFF.

The chain recombines TRBV9 with TRBJ1-2, with D hard to call. V shed 0 bases and J shed 4 bases, with 13 bases lying between them. Germline assignment: CDR1 SGDLS and CDR2 YYNGEE. The CDR3 has 15 amino acids. The CDR3 bases are TGTGCCAGCAGCGTAGCTATAGGCGTGGCCTATGGCTACACCTTC. Protein sequence: CASSVAIGVAYGYTF.

V is TRBV6-1 and J is TRBJ2-3; 9 nucleotides agree with TRBD1. The V gene's germline CDR1 is MNHNS and CDR2 SASEGT. There are 16 residues in the CDR3. V was pared by 4 bases and J by 2 bases, with 7 bases of the junction left unmatched. The CDR3 loop reads CASSGGGQGLTDTQYF. The CDR3 region has the DNA TGTGCCAGCAGTGGGGGGGGACAGGGCCTCACAGATACGCAGTATTTT.

The chain carries TRBV15 and TRBJ1-5; D is possibly TRBD1 (5 bases). This CDR3 is 17 amino acids long. CDR1 and CDR2 from the germline V gene are LNHNV and YYDKDF (reference sequence). V lost 0 bases and J 2 bases, leaving 14 bases between the germline ends. CDR3 loop: CATSRDIVRARNQPQHF. The CDR3 nucleotides are TGTGCCACCAGCAGAGATATCGTCAGGGCACGCAATCAGCCCCAGCATTTT.

A single count supports this clone. The rearrangement joins TRBV25-1 to TRBJ2-2, with D possibly being TRBD1 (6 bases). CDR3 length: 15 amino acids. The germline CDR1 and CDR2 sequences are MGHDK and SYGVNS. Trimming removed 3 bases at V and 2 bases at J, with 10 bases between. The CDR3 DNA reads as TGTGCCAGCAGTGACGACAGGCTAAACACCGGGGAGCTGTTTTTT. Encoded protein: CASSDDRLNTGELFF.

CDR3: CASSLGAQGAKETQYF. CDR3 sequence (DNA): TGTGCCAGCAGCTTGGGTGCGCAGGGGGCGAAGGAGACCCAGTACTTC. V gene TRBV5-8 combines with J gene TRBJ2-5, with TRBD1 identical over 8 bases. Per germline, CDR1 SGHTS and CDR2 YDEGEE. The CDR3 sequence is 16 residues long. Trimming at V came to 0 bases and at J to 5 bases, leaving 9 bases not matched to a gene.

This CDR3 reads CASSQDRGRQFEAFF. In nucleotides, the CDR3 is TGCGCCAGCAGCCAAGATCGTGGCAGGCAATTTGAAGCTTTCTTT. The chain joins TRBV4-1 to TRBJ1-1, with D unresolved. V was pared by 0 bases and J by 7 bases, with 15 bases between. CDR1 and CDR2 (germline): MGHRA, YSYEKL. This CDR3 has 15 residues.

This clone was detected a few times. This CDR3 reads CASSYTSESHTEAFF. CDR3 nucleotides: TGCGCCAGCAGCTATACCTCGGAGAGCCACACTGAAGCTTTCTTT. The V gene is TRBV4-3, the J gene TRBJ1-1; D uncertain. Trimming removed 5 bases from V and 3 bases from J, with 16 bases in between. The CDR3 totals 15 residues. Germline V CDR1 and CDR2: LGHNA, YSLEER.

This sequence joins TRBV30 and TRBJ1-4; the D gene is possibly TRBD1 (5 bases). The CDR3 length is 13 residues. Germline lookup yields CDR1 GTSNPN and CDR2 SVGIG (reference sequence). Deletions cut 3 bases from V and 8 bases from J, with 13 bases between. CDR3 in DNA: TGTGCCTGGAGCCGCAGGGTTCACGAAAAACTGTTTTTT. Encoded protein: CAWSRRVHEKLFF. Full variable domain (missing parts from reference TRBV30 and TRBJ1-4): SQTIHQWPATLVQPVGSPLSLECTVEGTSNPNLYWYRQAAGRGLQLLFYSVGIGQISSEVPQNLSASRPQDRQFILSSKKLLLSDSGFYLCAWSRRVHEKLFFGSGTQLSVL.

The rearrangement uses TRBV19 and TRBJ1-2; D unresolved. CDR1 and CDR2 from the germline V gene are LNHDA and SQIVND (reference sequence). There are 15 residues in the CDR3. V was clipped by 6 bases and J by 5 bases, with 19 bases between them. In DNA form, the CDR3 reads TGTGCCAGTAGCCCACGGGGTGAGGGATGGTATGGCTACACCTTC. Translation gives CASSPRGEGWYGYTF.

This clone was recorded only once. The chain couples TRBV4-3 to TRBJ2-5, with TRBD2 identical over 8 bases. J gave up 2 bases and V 4 bases, and 6 bases lay outside the gene matches. Per germline, CDR1 LGHNA and CDR2 YSLEER. The CDR3 has 15 residues. CDR3 DNA sequence: TGCGCCAGCAGCCGGACTAGCACATATCAAGAGACCCAGTACTTC. It translates to CASSRTSTYQETQYF.

The chain uses TRBV4-3 and TRBJ1-2, with 11 bases fitting TRBD1. This CDR3 has 15 residues. In germline, CDR1 is LGHNA, CDR2 YSLEER. Unmatched junction bases numbered 5, after V lost 0 bases and J lost 8 bases. CDR3 sequence (DNA): TGCGCCAGCAGCCAAGATCGGACAGGGGGCCGGGGCTACACCTTC. Translation: CASSQDRTGGRGYTF.

The chain joins TRBV29-1 to TRBJ2-5; D possibly corresponds to TRBD1 (6 bases). In germline, CDR1 is SQVTM, CDR2 ANQGSEA. V lost 7 bases to trimming and J lost 5 bases, with 8 bases between them. The CDR3 totals 10 residues. Written as DNA, the CDR3 is TGCAGCGGGGGGCTGGAGACCCAGTACTTC. The encoded protein is CSGGLETQYF.

The chain recombines TRBV18 with TRBJ2-5; weak D call: TRBD2 (6 bases). V lost 3 bases and J 3 bases, leaving 8 bases between the germline ends. This CDR3 spans 13 amino acids. Germline V gene data show CDR1 as KGHSH and CDR2 as LQKENI. The CDR3 loop reads CASSPRLEETQYF. DNA of the CDR3: TGTGCCAGCTCACCCCGACTAGAAGAGACCCAGTACTTC.

In DNA form, the CDR3 reads TGTAACCTATACAGAGGGCCGCCTGACTCTGGGGCCAACGTCCTGACTTTC. It codes for CNLYRGPPDSGANVLTF. The rearrangement uses TRBV6-4 and TRBJ2-6, with D perhaps matching TRBD2 (5 bases). The CDR3 has 17 amino acids. Germline CDR1 and CDR2: MRHNA and SNTAGT.

V is TRBV5-1 and J is TRBJ2-3; 8 nucleotides match TRBD2. CDR3 length equals 15 residues. CDR1 is SGHRS and CDR2 is YFSETQ in the germline V gene. V trimming: 4 bases; J trimming: 1 base; junction bases outside the gene matches: 5. The CDR3 nucleotides read TGCGCCAGCAGCCCCGACGGGGGGGGCACAGATACGCAGTATTTT. Encoded protein: CASSPDGGGTDTQYF.

The V and J genes are TRBV14 and TRBJ2-1, with TRBD1 matching 9 bases. From germline, CDR1 is SGHDN and CDR2 FVKESK. V lost 3 bases and J lost 13; bases outside the gene matches: 4. This CDR3 is built from 12 residues. The CDR3 sequence: CASSQGQGLQFF. CDR3 bases: TGTGCCAGCAGCCAGGGACAGGGACTACAGTTCTTC.

The CDR3 nucleotides read TGTGCCAGCAGCGTAGGATCGGGGGGAACGAACACTGAAGCTTTCTTT. This translates into CASSVGSGGTNTEAFF. J is TRBJ1-1 and V is TRBV9, with D possibly TRBD1 on 5 matching bases. Trimming pared 0 bases from V and 1 base from J, leaving 13 bases between. This CDR3 is 16 amino acids long. Per germline, CDR1 SGDLS and CDR2 YYNGEE.

J is TRBJ2-7 and V is TRBV6-5; D not certain. Germline CDR1 and CDR2: MNHEY and SVGAGI. Trimming took 2 bases from V and 0 from J, leaving 5 bases between them. The CDR3 is made up of 13 amino acids. This chain's CDR3 is CASSYSSSYEQYF. The CDR3 DNA reads TGTGCCAGCAGTTACAGTTCCTCCTACGAGCAGTACTTC.

The chain joins TRBV7-5 to TRBJ2-7. TRBV7-5 is reported as a pseudogene. This CDR3 is 11 amino acids long. DNA of the CDR3: TGTGCCAGAAGCCCGGAAAGCGAGCAGTACTTC. It yields the protein CARSPESEQYF.